The rows below give T cell receptor beta chains drawn from one sample of a study of T-cell reconstitution after alpha-beta-depleted transplantation in children. TCRdb used MiXCR to reprocess the PCR reads, holding one entry per CDR3 protein. The sample lists approximately 980,000 distinct CDR3 sequences; roughly 31% were seen once. The source material was PBMCs, mostly from graft donor cells, sampled 360 days after TCRalphabeta/CD19-depleted stem cell transplant. These receptors originate from a boy under two years old who had a stem cell transplant for SCID, so the T cells may come from the graft donor. Both conserved end residues are part of each CDR3. The D gene is left open where the match is weak. Size is stated for part of the rows, as once, few or many counts, or as a class when the clone is expanded.

j_call clone_size v_call d_call cdr3_nt cdr3_aa
TRBJ2-7 many TRBV9 TRBD1 TGTGCCAGCAGCCCAATAGACTTATTGGGGACAGGGGGCCCCGAGCAGTACTTC CASSPIDLLGTGGPEQYF
TRBJ1-3 - TRBV6-2/TRBV6-3 - TGTGCCAGCAGCCGCACTTCCTCTGGAAACACCATATATTTT CASSRTSSGNTIYF
TRBJ2-7 few TRBV12-3/TRBV12-4 - TGTGCCAGCAGTCCTCGCGAGGGCGAGCAGTACTTC CASSPREGEQYF
TRBJ1-6 - TRBV9 - TGTGCCGGTATTTACTTCAGGGAAAGGGCTTCACCCCTCCACTTT CAGIYFRERASPLHF
TRBJ2-7 few TRBV6-5 - TGTGCCAGCAGTTACACCCGAAGGAACTACGAGCAGTACTTC CASSYTRRNYEQYF
TRBJ2-1 few TRBV20-1 - TGCAGTGTTTTTTCACGAAGGCTCTACAATGAGCAGTTCTTC CSVFSRRLYNEQFF
TRBJ2-6 - TRBV20-1 - TGCAGTGCTAGACGGGGAGATGGGGCCAACGTCCTGACTTTC CSARRGDGANVLTF
TRBJ2-3 few TRBV7-9 TRBD2 TGTGCCAGCAGGTTACCGGGACTAGCGGACACAGATACGCAGTATTTT CASRLPGLADTDTQYF
TRBJ2-1 - TRBV5-1 TRBD2 TGCGCCAGCAGCTTAGCGGGGGGGGCACCTAATGAGCAGTTCTTC CASSLAGGAPNEQFF
TRBJ2-3 many TRBV9 - TGTGCCAGCAGCGTAGCTTCGCGGGTCACGTATACGCAGTATTTT CASSVASRVTYTQYF
TRBJ1-1 - TRBV20-1 TRBD1 TGCAGTGCGCCAGGGGGCGTGAACACTGAAGCTTTCTTT CSAPGGVNTEAFF
TRBJ2-1 - TRBV12-3/TRBV12-4 - TGTGCCAGCAGTAAAGTTCAGTACAATGAGCAGTTCTTC CASSKVQYNEQFF
TRBJ1-3 few TRBV6-1 - TGTGCCAGCAGTAAAAGGGCTGGAAACACCATATATTTT CASSKRAGNTIYF
TRBJ2-2 - TRBV3-1 - TGTGCCAGCAGCCAAAGGGAGCTGTTTTTT CASSQRELFF
TRBJ2-7 once TRBV18 TRBD2 TGTGCCAGCTCACCAAACATGGCGGGGGGCCCCTACGAGCAGTACTTC CASSPNMAGGPYEQYF
TRBJ2-4 few TRBV20-1 TRBD2 TGCAGTGCTAGAGATAGGGACGGCGGGGGGACCAAAAACATTCAGTACTTC CSARDRDGGGTKNIQYF
TRBJ1-3 - TRBV12-3/TRBV12-4 - TGTGCCAGCAACCCTGACGGCGCTCTTTGGGACACCATATATTTT CASNPDGALWDTIYF
TRBJ2-7 once TRBV5-1 TRBD2 TGCGCCAGCAGCTTGGAGTGGACGGGGGGACCCTACGAGCAGTACTTC CASSLEWTGGPYEQYF
TRBJ1-1 few TRBV28 - TGTGCCAGCACCCTCCCGGGACGGCCCATGAACACTGAAGCTTTCTTT CASTLPGRPMNTEAFF
TRBJ1-5 few TRBV20-1 - TGCAGTGCGGGACGGAATAGCAATCAGCCCCAGCATTTT CSAGRNSNQPQHF
TRBJ2-2 many TRBV12-3/TRBV12-4 TRBD2 TGTGCCAGCAGTTTGGGAGGGACGAACACCGGGGAGCTGTTTTTT CASSLGGTNTGELFF
TRBJ2-3 few TRBV9 - TGTGCCAGCAGCGTTACGAACAGTCCTACAGATACGCAGTATTTT CASSVTNSPTDTQYF
TRBJ2-3 few TRBV5-1 TRBD2 TGCGCCAGCAGCCCCTCGACTAGCGGCACAGATACGCAGTATTTT CASSPSTSGTDTQYF
TRBJ2-1 many TRBV7-3 TRBD2 TGTGCCAGCAGCTTCGGACTAGGGCGCAATGAGCAGTTCTTC CASSFGLGRNEQFF
TRBJ2-7 once TRBV18 - TGTGCCAGCTCACCCCCTGTAACGACCTACGAGCAGTACTTC CASSPPVTTYEQYF
TRBJ2-5 - TRBV6-5 - TGTGCCAGCAGTACTGGACAGACCAAGAGTGCCCAGTACTTC CASSTGQTKSAQYF
TRBJ2-1 - TRBV5-1 TRBD2 TGCGCCAGCAGCCACCGACTAGCGGGAGGAACTTACAATGAGCAGTTCTTC CASSHRLAGGTYNEQFF
TRBJ2-7 - TRBV7-9 TRBD2 TGTGCCAGCAGCCGAGAGCTCCCCGGGGGGGAGCAGTACTTC CASSRELPGGEQYF
TRBJ2-1 - TRBV27 - TGTGCCAGCAGTCTTTTACTCCGACAAAAGATCCATGAGCAGTTCTTC CASSLLLRQKIHEQFF
TRBJ2-5 - TRBV20-1 - TGCAGTGCAGAGGCACAAGAGACCCAGTACTTC CSAEAQETQYF
TRBJ1-2 - TRBV6-5 - TGTGCCACCGCAGGCCCCAACTATGGCTACACCTTC CATAGPNYGYTF
TRBJ1-3 - TRBV12-3/TRBV12-4 TRBD1 TGTGCCAGCAGTCGCCTTGACAGGGGGAGAAACACCATATATTTT CASSRLDRGRNTIYF
TRBJ2-1 few TRBV4-2 TRBD2 TGTGCCAGCAGCCAAGATGTCGGGAGGTCCTACAATGAGCAGTTCTTC CASSQDVGRSYNEQFF
TRBJ2-1 - TRBV20-1 TRBD2 TGCAGTGCTCCAAGCGGGGGGGGTTTAAAAAATGAGCAGTTCTTC CSAPSGGGLKNEQFF